The 25 T cell receptor beta chains in this list originate from one sample, sequenced in a study of chemoradiotherapy in HPV16-positive cancers. TCRdb's copy holds only in-frame clones and misses some; the assay was immunoSEQ multiplex PCR. The table has 25,000 to 40,000 clones, around 83% seen once; the top ten hold roughly 2%. The specimen comprised blood, sampled from a patient who underwent chemoradiotherapy. These receptors were taken from a human donor with HPV-associated anogenital cancer.

J is TRBJ2-1 and V is TRBV5-4, with 9 bases matching TRBD1. Germline values: CDR1 SGHNT, CDR2 YYREEE (reference sequence). The ends lost 3 bases at V and 4 bases at J; junction bases unmatched: 5. The length of the CDR3 is 15 residues. CDR3 sequence reads: CASSYGQGTYNEQFF. As DNA, the CDR3 is TGTGCCAGCAGCTACGGACAGGGGACGTACAATGAGCAGTTCTTC.

V gene TRBV7-2 combines with J gene TRBJ1-4, with 7 bases matching TRBD1. The trim removed 5 bases at V and 4 bases at J, leaving 4 bases unmatched. Germline lookup yields CDR1 SGHTA and CDR2 FQGNSA. This CDR3 has 14 residues. DNA of the CDR3: TGTGCCAGCAGCCCGGGACAGTATAATGAAAAACTGTTTTTT. Residues: CASSPGQYNEKLFF.

The V gene is TRBV2, the J gene TRBJ2-2; D uncertain. Trimming stripped 5 bases from V and 0 bases from J, with 16 bases between. Germline lookup yields CDR1 SNHLY and CDR2 FYNNEI. The CDR3 consists of 17 residues. DNA of the CDR3: TGTGCCAGCAGTAAAATTTCACTCTGGCCGAACACCGGGGAGCTGTTTTTT. Residues: CASSKISLWPNTGELFF.

This clone was counted once. This chain connects TRBV4-3 to TRBJ1-3; D is possibly TRBD1 (5 bases). Germline-derived CDR1 and CDR2 are LGHNA and YSLEER. The CDR3 contains 15 residues. Between the trimmed V and J ends, which lost 8 bases and 2 bases, there was a span of 16 bases. The CDR3 sequence: CASGESGTPGNTIYF. The CDR3 bases are TGCGCCAGCGGGGAGTCCGGGACGCCTGGAAACACCATATATTTT.

This clone was seen only once. The chain joins TRBV6-5 to TRBJ1-4; D is possibly TRBD1 (5 bases). V was clipped by 0 bases and J by 7 bases, with 9 bases between them. The CDR3 is 14 residues long. CDR1 is MNHEY and CDR2 is SVGAGI in the germline V gene. CDR3 coding DNA: TGTGCCAGCAGTTACTCCGACAGAAGTGAAAAACTGTTTTTT. The encoded protein is CASSYSDRSEKLFF.

The chain has TRBV7-9 and TRBJ1-5; D is uncertain. V lost 4 bases, J lost 4 bases, and 11 bases lay in between. The germline CDR1 and CDR2 sequences are SEHNR and FQNEAQ (reference sequence). The CDR3 totals 14 residues. The CDR3 DNA reads TGTGCCAGCAGCTCAGAGACGGGAAATCAGCCCCAGCATTTT. Translation: CASSSETGNQPQHF.

V gene TRBV19 combines with J gene TRBJ2-7; unclear D gene. The CDR3 extends over 13 amino acids. V was pared by 4 bases and J by 3 bases, with 10 bases between. Germline V gives CDR1 LNHDA, CDR2 SQIVND (reference sequence). The CDR3 region is CASSKTDYYEQYF. The CDR3 DNA reads TGTGCCAGTAGTAAAACGGATTACTACGAGCAGTACTTC. Complete variable domain (other parts from reference TRBV19 and TRBJ2-7): DGGITQSPKYLFRKEGQNVTLSCEQNLNHDAMYWYRQDPGQGLRLIYYSQIVNDFQKGDIAEGYSVSREKKESFPLTVTSAQKNPTAFYLCASSKTDYYEQYFGPGTRLTVT.

The V call is TRBV4-3, the J call TRBJ2-4; TRBD2 matches at 8 bases. Germline V gene lookup returns CDR1 LGHNA and CDR2 YSLEER. There are 15 residues in the CDR3. With V trimmed by 4 bases and J by 1 base, 3 bases remained unmatched. The CDR3 DNA is TGCGCCAGCAGCCGGGGCGGGGGGGCCAAAAACATTCAGTACTTC. As protein: CASSRGGGAKNIQYF.

The CDR3 nucleotides are TGTGCCAGCAGCTGGACAGTCCCTAACTATGGCTACACCTTC. Translated, it gives CASSWTVPNYGYTF. The V and J genes are TRBV5-6 and TRBJ1-2, with D maybe TRBD1 (6 bases). The V gene's germline CDR1 is SGHDT and CDR2 YYEEEE. The CDR3 is made up of 14 amino acids. V was trimmed by 3 bases and J by 0 bases, leaving 9 bases between them.

The V and J genes are TRBV11-1 and TRBJ2-5, with D perhaps given as TRBD1 or TRBD2 (6 bases each). The CDR3 runs to 16 residues. Looked up from germline, CDR1 is SGHAT and CDR2 is FQDESV (reference sequence). V was trimmed by 7 bases and J by 2 bases, leaving 20 bases between them. The CDR3 is CASMTGAPSPQETQYF. CDR3 bases: TGTGCCAGCATGACGGGGGCCCCCTCCCCACAAGAGACCCAGTACTTC. Full variable domain (remainder filled in from reference TRBV11-1 and TRBJ2-5): EAEVAQSPRYKITEKSQAVAFWCDPISGHATLYWYRQILGQGPELLVQFQDESVVDDSQLPKDRFSAERLKGVDSTLKIQPAELGDSAMYLCASMTGAPSPQETQYFGPGTRLLVL.

The chain joins TRBV7-2 to TRBJ2-5, with D possibly TRBD2 on 5 matching bases. Trimming took 1 base from V and 2 from J, leaving 8 bases between them. In germline, CDR1 is SGHTA, CDR2 FQGNSA. The CDR3 sequence is 14 residues long. CDR3 sequence (DNA): TGTGCCAGCAGCTTAGATCGAGGGCAAGAGACCCAGTACTTC. Encoded protein: CASSLDRGQETQYF.

This clone was counted between two and nine times. V gene TRBV9 combines with J gene TRBJ2-7, with D unresolved. The V gene's germline CDR1 is SGDLS and CDR2 YYNGEE. The V end lost 2 bases, the J end lost 3 bases, and 9 bases lay between the germline ends. The CDR3 contains 13 residues. In nucleotides, the CDR3 is TGTGCCAGCAGCGTTAGTGACGACTACGAGCAGTACTTC. This gives the protein CASSVSDDYEQYF.

This clone was picked up a small number of times. The chain couples TRBV28 to TRBJ2-3; 9 nucleotides line up with TRBD2. The CDR3 is 19 residues long. The J segment lost 0 bases and the V segment lost 5 bases, leaving 15 bases of the junction unmatched. Germline V lookup: CDR1 MDHEN, CDR2 SYDVKM. For the CDR3, the DNA is TGTGCCAGCAGTCCCCAGGATAGCGGGGGCGCCTGGAGCACAGATACGCAGTATTTT. Encoded protein: CASSPQDSGGAWSTDTQYF. Variable domain in full (rest from reference TRBV28 and TRBJ2-3): DVKVTQSSRYLVKRTGEKVFLECVQDMDHENMFWYRQDPGLGLRLIYFSYDVKMKEKGDIPEGYSVSREKKERFSLILESASTNQTSMYLCASSPQDSGGAWSTDTQYFGPGTRLTVL.

In DNA, the CDR3 is TGCGCCAGCAGCCAAGGGGGACTAGCGGGGGGGCCCTACAATGAGCAGTTCTTC. Its translation is CASSQGGLAGGPYNEQFF. J is TRBJ2-1 and V is TRBV4-3; 16 bases are a match to TRBD2. Trimming at V came to 1 base and at J to 2 bases, leaving 2 bases not matched to a gene. This CDR3 has 18 residues. Germline CDR1 reads LGHNA; CDR2 reads YSLEER.

The rearrangement links TRBV7-6 to TRBJ2-7; D may correspond to TRBD1 or TRBD2 (5 bases each). The CDR3 is made up of 13 amino acids. Per the germline V gene, CDR1 is SGHVS and CDR2 is FNYEAQ. The V and J ends lost 5 bases and 3 bases respectively, with 11 bases between them. This CDR3 reads CASSPGTDYEQYF. In nucleotides, the CDR3 is TGTGCCAGCAGCCCTGGGACCGACTACGAGCAGTACTTC.

The chain combines TRBV7-9 with TRBJ2-2, with 9 bases fitting TRBD1. The CDR3 extends over 15 amino acids. Trimming took 5 bases from V and 2 from J; bases not matched to a gene: 3. Germline V gene sequence: CDR1 SEHNR, CDR2 FQNEAQ (reference sequence). The CDR3 region is CASSQGQGNTGELFF. In DNA form, the CDR3 reads TGTGCCAGCAGCCAGGGACAGGGAAACACCGGGGAGCTGTTTTTT.

This clone was seen just once. The chain employs TRBV10-1 and TRBJ2-2; D remains ambiguous. V lost 0 bases and J 6 bases, leaving 2 bases between the germline ends. This CDR3 has 12 residues. Germline V lookup: CDR1 WNHNN, CDR2 SYGVQD (reference sequence). Here the CDR3 DNA reads TGCGCCAGCAGTGAGTCCCCCGGGGAGCTGTTTTTT. Its protein is CASSESPGELFF.

The chain couples TRBV18 to TRBJ1-1; D uncertain. CDR1 KGHSH and CDR2 LQKENI come from the germline V gene. With 3 bases removed from V and 4 bases from J, the gap between germline ends came to 15 bases. The CDR3 is 15 residues long. The CDR3 DNA is TGTGCCAGCTCACCCTCGGATTTTGTAGGCACTGAAGCTTTCTTT. This codes for CASSPSDFVGTEAFF.

The chain couples TRBV15 to TRBJ1-5, with 10 nucleotides matching TRBD1. J gave up 13 bases and V 4 bases, and 10 bases lay outside the gene matches. This CDR3 has 14 residues. CDR1 is LNHNV, CDR2 YYDKDF, per germline (reference sequence). CDR3 region: CATSTWDRGESQHF. The CDR3 bases are TGTGCCACCAGCACCTGGGACAGGGGCGAGTCTCAGCATTTT.

This rearrangement joins TRBV2 to TRBJ1-5; D gene unclear. The CDR3 extends over 13 amino acids. Deletions cut 7 bases from V and 0 bases from J, with 7 bases between. In germline, CDR1 is SNHLY, CDR2 FYNNEI. CDR3 loop: CASNRISNQPQHF. The CDR3 nucleotides read TGTGCCAGCAACAGAATTAGCAATCAGCCCCAGCATTTT.

The genes are TRBV19 and TRBJ1-5, with a possible D match to TRBD1 (5 bases). This CDR3 is built from 13 residues. In germline, CDR1 is LNHDA, CDR2 SQIVND (reference sequence). Between the trimmed V and J ends, which lost 7 bases and 5 bases, there was a span of 12 bases. CDR3 DNA sequence: TGTGCCAGTACAGGACCGGGGGATCAGCCCCAGCATTTT. This encodes CASTGPGDQPQHF. The full variable domain, in which reference TRBV19 and TRBJ1-5 provide the parts outside the CDR3, is DGGITQSPKYLFRKEGQNVTLSCEQNLNHDAMYWYRQDPGQGLRLIYYSQIVNDFQKGDIAEGYSVSREKKESFPLTVTSAQKNPTAFYLCASTGPGDQPQHFGDGTRLSIL.

This clone was recorded a few times. V gene TRBV7-9 combines with J gene TRBJ1-1, with D perhaps TRBD1 (5 bases). V lost 1 base and J lost 1, with 22 bases in between. Germline values: CDR1 SEHNR, CDR2 FQNEAQ (reference sequence). This CDR3 contains 19 residues. CDR3 amino acids: CASSLEVGLWGERNTEAFF. CDR3 sequence (DNA): TGTGCCAGCAGCTTAGAGGTCGGGCTTTGGGGGGAAAGGAACACTGAAGCTTTCTTT.

The J gene is TRBJ1-2, the V gene TRBV23-1, with 8 bases fitting TRBD1. TRBV23-1 is designated an ORF whose function remains uncertain. This CDR3 has 16 amino acids. J was trimmed by 3 bases and V by 6 bases; bases with no gene match: 12. The CDR3 nucleotides read TGCGCCAGCAGCTTCGGCGGACAGGGCTTTTACTATGGCTACACCTTC. This gives the protein CASSFGGQGFYYGYTF.

This chain connects TRBV6-1 to TRBJ1-3; D possibly corresponds to TRBD1 (6 bases). Germline V gives CDR1 MNHNS, CDR2 SASEGT. Trimming pared 6 bases from V and 7 bases from J, leaving 19 bases between. This CDR3 spans 15 amino acids. The CDR3 loop reads CASRAPGVLVNTIYF. CDR3 DNA: TGTGCCAGCAGGGCTCCAGGGGTCTTGGTCAACACCATATATTTT.

This clone has only a few counts. The rearrangement links TRBV7-6 to TRBJ1-2, with 7 bases fitting TRBD1. The CDR3 is 12 amino acids. V gave up 1 base and J gave up 10 bases; unmatched junction bases: 3. Germline-derived CDR1 and CDR2 are SGHVS and FNYEAQ. The CDR3 DNA is TGTGCCAGCAGCTTAGGCACAGGGGTCTACACCTTC. Protein product: CASSLGTGVYTF.